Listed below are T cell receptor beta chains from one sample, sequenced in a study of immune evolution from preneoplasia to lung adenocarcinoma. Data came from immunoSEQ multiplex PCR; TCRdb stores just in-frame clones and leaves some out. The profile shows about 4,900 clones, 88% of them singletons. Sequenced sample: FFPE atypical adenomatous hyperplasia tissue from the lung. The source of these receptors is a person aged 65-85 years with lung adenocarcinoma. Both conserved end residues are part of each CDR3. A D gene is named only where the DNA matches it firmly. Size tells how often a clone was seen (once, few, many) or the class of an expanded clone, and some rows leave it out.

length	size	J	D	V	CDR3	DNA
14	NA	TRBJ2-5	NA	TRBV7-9	CASSLGAGQETQYF	TGTGCCAGCAGCTTAGGTGCAGGGCAAGAGACCCAGTACTTC
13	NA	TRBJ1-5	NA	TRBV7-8	CASSWDLNQPQHF	TGTGCCAGCAGCTGGGATCTCAATCAGCCCCAGCATTTT
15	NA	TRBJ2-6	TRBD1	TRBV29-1	CSVGGQGAGANVLTF	TGCAGCGTTGGTGGACAGGGAGCTGGGGCCAACGTCCTGACTTTC
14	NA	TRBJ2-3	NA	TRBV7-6	CASSLWEKADTQYF	TGTGCCAGCAGCTTATGGGAAAAGGCGGATACGCAGTATTTT
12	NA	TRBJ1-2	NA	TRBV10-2	CASQGGTYGYTF	TGCGCCAGCCAAGGGGGGACCTATGGCTACACCTTC
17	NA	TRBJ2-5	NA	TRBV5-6	CASSLADFGRLRGTQYF	TGTGCCAGCAGCTTGGCCGATTTTGGTAGACTCCGGGGGACCCAGTACTTC
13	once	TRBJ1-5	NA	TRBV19	CASRGDGVRPQHF	TGTGCCAGCCGTGGGGACGGCGTGAGGCCCCAGCATTTT
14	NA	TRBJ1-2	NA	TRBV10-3	CAISESEMGEGYTF	TGTGCCATCAGTGAATCGGAGATGGGGGAAGGCTACACCTTC
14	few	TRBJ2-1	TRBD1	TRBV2	CASSPDRVENEQFF	TGTGCCAGCAGTCCAGACAGGGTGGAGAATGAGCAGTTCTTC
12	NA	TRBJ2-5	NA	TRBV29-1	CSVDTGRETQYF	TGCAGCGTTGATACGGGAAGAGAGACCCAGTACTTC